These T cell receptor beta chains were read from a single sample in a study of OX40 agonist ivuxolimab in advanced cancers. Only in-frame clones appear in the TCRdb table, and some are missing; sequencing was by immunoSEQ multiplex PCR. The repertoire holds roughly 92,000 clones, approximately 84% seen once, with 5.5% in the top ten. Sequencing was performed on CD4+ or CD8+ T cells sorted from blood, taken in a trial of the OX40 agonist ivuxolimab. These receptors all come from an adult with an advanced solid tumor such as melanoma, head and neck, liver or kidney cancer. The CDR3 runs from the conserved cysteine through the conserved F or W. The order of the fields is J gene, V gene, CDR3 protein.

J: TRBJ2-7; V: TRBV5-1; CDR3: CASSLVLAGGNYEQYF
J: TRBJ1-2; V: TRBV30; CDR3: CAWSPTGIANYGYTF
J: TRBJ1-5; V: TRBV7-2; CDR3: CASSLVQSNQPQHF
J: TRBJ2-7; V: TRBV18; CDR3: CASSPPARGYEQYF
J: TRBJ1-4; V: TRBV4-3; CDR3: CASSQVLGRENEKLFF
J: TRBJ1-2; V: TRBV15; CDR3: CATSRDIGGTGYTF
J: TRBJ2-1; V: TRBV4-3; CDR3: CASSQGGLAGVTYNEQFF
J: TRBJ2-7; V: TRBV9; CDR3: CASSVGTAYEQYF
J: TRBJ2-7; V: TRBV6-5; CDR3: CASRKQSSYEQYF
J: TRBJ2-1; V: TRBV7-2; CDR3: CASSLVTSGGAHSYNEQFF
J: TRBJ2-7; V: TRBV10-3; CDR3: CAISESGQGESEQYF
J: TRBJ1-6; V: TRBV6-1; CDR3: CASSSGPYNSPLHF
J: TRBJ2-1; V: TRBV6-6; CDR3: CASSRGLNEQFF
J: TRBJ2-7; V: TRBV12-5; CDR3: CASGLVVGGGHYEQYF
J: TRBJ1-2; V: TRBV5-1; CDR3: CASSTRAGQGDYTF
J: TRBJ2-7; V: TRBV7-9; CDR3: CASSPNIYEQYF
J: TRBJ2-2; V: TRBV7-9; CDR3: CASSRTLNTGELFF
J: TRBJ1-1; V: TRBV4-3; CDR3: CASSQDQRELMNTEAFF
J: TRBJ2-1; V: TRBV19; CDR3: CASSIVAEDNNEQFF
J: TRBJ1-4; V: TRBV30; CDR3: CAWRPRGEKLFF
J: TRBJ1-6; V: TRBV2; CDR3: CASSGGANSPLHF
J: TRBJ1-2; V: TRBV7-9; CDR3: CASSRVGDHYGYTF
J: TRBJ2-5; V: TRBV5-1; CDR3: CASTPRGQIQETQYF
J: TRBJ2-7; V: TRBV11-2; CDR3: CASSFLTSRTYEQYF
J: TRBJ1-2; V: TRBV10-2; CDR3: CASSELGTGIYGYTF
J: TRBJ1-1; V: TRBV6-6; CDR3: CASSKGTGITEAFF
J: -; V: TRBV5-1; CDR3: CASSPYQAPPYEQYF
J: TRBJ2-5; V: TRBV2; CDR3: CASSLAGTSGTSGTQYF
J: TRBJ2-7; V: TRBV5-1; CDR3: CASSLDGGYEQYF
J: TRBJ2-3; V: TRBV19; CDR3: CASSHPLALITDTQYF
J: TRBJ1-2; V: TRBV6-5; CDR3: CASSPTTGLNYGYTF
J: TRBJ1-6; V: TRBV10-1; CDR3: CARYSRDRRIGSYNSPLHF
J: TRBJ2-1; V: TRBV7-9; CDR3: CASSPVETYNEQFF
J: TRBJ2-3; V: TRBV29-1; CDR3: CSVPKGSTQYF
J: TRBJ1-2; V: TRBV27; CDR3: CASSSTGYGYTF
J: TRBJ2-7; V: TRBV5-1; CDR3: CASSLKGGDIYEQYF
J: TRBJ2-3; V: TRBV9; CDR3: CASSVWGGGTDTQYF